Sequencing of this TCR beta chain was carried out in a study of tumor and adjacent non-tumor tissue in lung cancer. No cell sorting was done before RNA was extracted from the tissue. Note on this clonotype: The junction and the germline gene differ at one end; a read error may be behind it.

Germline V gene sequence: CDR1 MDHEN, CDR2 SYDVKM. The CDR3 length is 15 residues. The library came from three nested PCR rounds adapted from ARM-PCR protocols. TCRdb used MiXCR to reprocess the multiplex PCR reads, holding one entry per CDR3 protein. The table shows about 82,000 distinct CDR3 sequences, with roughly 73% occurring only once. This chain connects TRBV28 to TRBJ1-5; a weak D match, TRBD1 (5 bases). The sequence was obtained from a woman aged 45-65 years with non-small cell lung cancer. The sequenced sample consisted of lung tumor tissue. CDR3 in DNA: TGTGCCAGCAGTTTCGAGACAGCCTATTATCAACCCCAGCATTTT. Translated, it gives CASSFETAYYQPQHF.